The sequence of this T cell receptor beta chain was determined in a study of lymphopenia after photon versus proton radiotherapy. TCRdb's copy holds only in-frame clones and misses some; the assay was immunoSEQ multiplex PCR. The sample shows 55,000 to 85,000 clones, around 93% of them seen only once. This sequence was found in a woman aged 40 to 55 with cholangiocarcinoma. The sequencing here drew on peripheral blood, taken from a patient treated with photon-based radiotherapy.

The CDR3 sequence: CASSLGGGPEAFF. Written as DNA, the CDR3 is TGTGCCAGCAGCTTGGGAGGGGGGCCTGAAGCTTTCTTT. V and J are TRBV13 and TRBJ1-1; weak D call: TRBD1 (6 bases). Germline CDR1 reads PRHDT; CDR2 reads FYEKMQ (reference sequence). Trimming cost V 3 bases and J 6 bases, with 11 bases left between them. CDR3 size: 13 residues.